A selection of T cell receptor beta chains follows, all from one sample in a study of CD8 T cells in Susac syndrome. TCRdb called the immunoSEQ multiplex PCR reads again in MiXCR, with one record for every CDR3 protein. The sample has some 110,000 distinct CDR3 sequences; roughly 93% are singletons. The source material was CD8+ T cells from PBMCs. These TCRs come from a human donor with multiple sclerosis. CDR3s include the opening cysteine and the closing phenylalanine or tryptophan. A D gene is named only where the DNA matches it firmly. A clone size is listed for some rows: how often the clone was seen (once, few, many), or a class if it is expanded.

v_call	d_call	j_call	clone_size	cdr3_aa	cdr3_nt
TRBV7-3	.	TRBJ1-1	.	CASSPFGGGMNTEAFF	TGTGCCAGCAGCCCCTTTGGGGGGGGAATGAACACTGAAGCTTTCTTT
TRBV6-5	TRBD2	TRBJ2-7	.	CASSFGTSEGSSYEQYF	TGTGCCAGCAGTTTCGGGACTAGCGAAGGCAGCTCCTACGAGCAGTACTTC
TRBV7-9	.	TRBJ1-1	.	CASSFGETEAFF	TGTGCCAGCAGCTTTGGGGAGACTGAAGCTTTCTTT
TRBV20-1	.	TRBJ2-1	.	CSARDRRGSYNEQFF	TGCAGTGCTAGAGATCGCAGGGGTTCCTACAATGAGCAGTTCTTC
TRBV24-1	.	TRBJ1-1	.	CATSVGGNTEAFF	TGTGCCACCAGTGTAGGGGGGAACACTGAAGCTTTCTTT
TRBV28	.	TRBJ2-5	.	CASRPRGQFAQETQYF	TGTGCCAGCAGACCCCGTGGACAGTTCGCCCAAGAGACCCAGTACTTC
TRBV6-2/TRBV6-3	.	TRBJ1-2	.	CASSTDRTYTF	TGTGCCAGCAGTACCGACAGAACCTACACCTTC
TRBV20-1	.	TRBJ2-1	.	CSARPISYNEQFF	TGCAGTGCAAGACCGATTTCCTACAATGAGCAGTTCTTC
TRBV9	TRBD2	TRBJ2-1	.	CASSAGLAAHNEQFF	TGTGCCAGCAGCGCGGGACTAGCGGCCCACAATGAGCAGTTCTTC
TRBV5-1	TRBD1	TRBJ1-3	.	CASSFLGGPGNTIYF	TGCGCCAGCAGCTTTTTAGGGGGCCCTGGAAACACCATATATTTT
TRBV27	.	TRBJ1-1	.	CASSFPSGEAFF	TGTGCCAGCAGTTTCCCGAGTGGTGAAGCTTTCTTT
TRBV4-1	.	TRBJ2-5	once	CASSQEHSQETQYF	TGCGCCAGCAGCCAAGAACACAGCCAAGAGACCCAGTACTTC
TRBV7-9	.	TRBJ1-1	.	CASRQLNTEAFF	TGTGCCAGCAGACAACTGAACACTGAAGCTTTCTTT
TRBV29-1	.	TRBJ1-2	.	CSVPPTPKAVGGYTF	TGCAGCGTTCCTCCGACACCGAAGGCAGTGGGTGGCTACACCTTC
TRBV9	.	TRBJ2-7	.	CASSMAGYDSYEQYF	TGTGCCAGCAGCATGGCAGGGTACGACTCCTACGAGCAGTACTTC
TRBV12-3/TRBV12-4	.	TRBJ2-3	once	CASSYLADTQYF	TGTGCCAGCAGTTACCTAGCAGACACGCAGTATTTT
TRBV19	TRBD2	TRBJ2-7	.	CAVGGGEGLYEQYF	TGTGCCGTAGGCGGGGGAGAAGGACTCTACGAGCAGTACTTC
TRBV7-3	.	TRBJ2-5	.	CASSLTGQGGETQYF	TGTGCCAGCAGCTTAACGGGCCAGGGCGGAGAGACCCAGTACTTC
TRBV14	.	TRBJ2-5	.	CASSIRPEETQYF	TGTGCCAGCAGCATCCGGCCCGAAGAGACCCAGTACTTC
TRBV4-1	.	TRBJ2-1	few	CASSHRVEQFF	TGCGCCAGCAGCCATCGGGTAGAGCAGTTCTTC
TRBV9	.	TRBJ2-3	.	CASSALVRGGTTDTQYF	TGTGCCAGCAGCGCGCTAGTCCGCGGCGGGACGACAGATACGCAGTATTTT
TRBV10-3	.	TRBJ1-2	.	CAIPGRIYGYTF	TGTGCCATCCCGGGACGGATCTATGGCTACACCTTC
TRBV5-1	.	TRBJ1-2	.	CASRGGQGRRGYTF	TGCGCCAGCAGAGGGGGGCAGGGGCGGCGTGGCTACACCTTC
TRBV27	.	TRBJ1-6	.	CASSFRGNNSPLHF	TGTGCCAGCAGTTTTCGGGGAAATAATTCACCCCTCCACTTT
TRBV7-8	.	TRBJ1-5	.	CASSPGVGGAPQHF	TGTGCCAGCAGCCCCGGTGTGGGGGGAGCGCCCCAGCATTTT
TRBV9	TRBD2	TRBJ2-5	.	CASSDSPGLAMETQYF	TGTGCCAGCAGCGATAGCCCCGGACTAGCGATGGAGACCCAGTACTTC
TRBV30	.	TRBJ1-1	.	CAWTVGGNTEAFF	TGTGCCTGGACCGTAGGGGGGAACACTGAAGCTTTCTTT
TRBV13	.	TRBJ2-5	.	CASSLGVGGPETQYF	TGTGCCAGCAGCTTAGGAGTGGGGGGGCCCGAGACCCAGTACTTC
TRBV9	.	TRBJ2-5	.	CASSVEGREETQYF	TGTGCCAGCAGCGTAGAAGGACGGGAAGAGACCCAGTACTTC